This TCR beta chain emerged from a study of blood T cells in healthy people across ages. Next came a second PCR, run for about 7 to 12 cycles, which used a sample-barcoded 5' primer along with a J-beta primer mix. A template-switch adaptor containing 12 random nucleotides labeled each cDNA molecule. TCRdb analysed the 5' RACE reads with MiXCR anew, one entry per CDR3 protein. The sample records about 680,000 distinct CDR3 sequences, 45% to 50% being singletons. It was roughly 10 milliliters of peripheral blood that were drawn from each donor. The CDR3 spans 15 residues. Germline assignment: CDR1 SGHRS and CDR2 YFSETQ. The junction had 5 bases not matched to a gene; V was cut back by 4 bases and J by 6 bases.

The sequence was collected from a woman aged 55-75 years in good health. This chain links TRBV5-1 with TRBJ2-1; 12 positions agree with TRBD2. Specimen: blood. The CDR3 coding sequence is TGCGCCAGCAGCAAGACTAGCGGGGGTTGCAATGAGCAGTTCTTC. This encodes CASSKTSGGCNEQFF. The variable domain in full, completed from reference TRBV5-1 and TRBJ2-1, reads KAGVTQTPRYLIKTRGQQVTLSCSPISGHRSVSWYQQTPGQGLQFLFEYFSETQRNKGNFPGRFSGRQFSNSRSEMNVSTLELGDSALYLCASSKTSGGCNEQFFGPGTRLTVL.